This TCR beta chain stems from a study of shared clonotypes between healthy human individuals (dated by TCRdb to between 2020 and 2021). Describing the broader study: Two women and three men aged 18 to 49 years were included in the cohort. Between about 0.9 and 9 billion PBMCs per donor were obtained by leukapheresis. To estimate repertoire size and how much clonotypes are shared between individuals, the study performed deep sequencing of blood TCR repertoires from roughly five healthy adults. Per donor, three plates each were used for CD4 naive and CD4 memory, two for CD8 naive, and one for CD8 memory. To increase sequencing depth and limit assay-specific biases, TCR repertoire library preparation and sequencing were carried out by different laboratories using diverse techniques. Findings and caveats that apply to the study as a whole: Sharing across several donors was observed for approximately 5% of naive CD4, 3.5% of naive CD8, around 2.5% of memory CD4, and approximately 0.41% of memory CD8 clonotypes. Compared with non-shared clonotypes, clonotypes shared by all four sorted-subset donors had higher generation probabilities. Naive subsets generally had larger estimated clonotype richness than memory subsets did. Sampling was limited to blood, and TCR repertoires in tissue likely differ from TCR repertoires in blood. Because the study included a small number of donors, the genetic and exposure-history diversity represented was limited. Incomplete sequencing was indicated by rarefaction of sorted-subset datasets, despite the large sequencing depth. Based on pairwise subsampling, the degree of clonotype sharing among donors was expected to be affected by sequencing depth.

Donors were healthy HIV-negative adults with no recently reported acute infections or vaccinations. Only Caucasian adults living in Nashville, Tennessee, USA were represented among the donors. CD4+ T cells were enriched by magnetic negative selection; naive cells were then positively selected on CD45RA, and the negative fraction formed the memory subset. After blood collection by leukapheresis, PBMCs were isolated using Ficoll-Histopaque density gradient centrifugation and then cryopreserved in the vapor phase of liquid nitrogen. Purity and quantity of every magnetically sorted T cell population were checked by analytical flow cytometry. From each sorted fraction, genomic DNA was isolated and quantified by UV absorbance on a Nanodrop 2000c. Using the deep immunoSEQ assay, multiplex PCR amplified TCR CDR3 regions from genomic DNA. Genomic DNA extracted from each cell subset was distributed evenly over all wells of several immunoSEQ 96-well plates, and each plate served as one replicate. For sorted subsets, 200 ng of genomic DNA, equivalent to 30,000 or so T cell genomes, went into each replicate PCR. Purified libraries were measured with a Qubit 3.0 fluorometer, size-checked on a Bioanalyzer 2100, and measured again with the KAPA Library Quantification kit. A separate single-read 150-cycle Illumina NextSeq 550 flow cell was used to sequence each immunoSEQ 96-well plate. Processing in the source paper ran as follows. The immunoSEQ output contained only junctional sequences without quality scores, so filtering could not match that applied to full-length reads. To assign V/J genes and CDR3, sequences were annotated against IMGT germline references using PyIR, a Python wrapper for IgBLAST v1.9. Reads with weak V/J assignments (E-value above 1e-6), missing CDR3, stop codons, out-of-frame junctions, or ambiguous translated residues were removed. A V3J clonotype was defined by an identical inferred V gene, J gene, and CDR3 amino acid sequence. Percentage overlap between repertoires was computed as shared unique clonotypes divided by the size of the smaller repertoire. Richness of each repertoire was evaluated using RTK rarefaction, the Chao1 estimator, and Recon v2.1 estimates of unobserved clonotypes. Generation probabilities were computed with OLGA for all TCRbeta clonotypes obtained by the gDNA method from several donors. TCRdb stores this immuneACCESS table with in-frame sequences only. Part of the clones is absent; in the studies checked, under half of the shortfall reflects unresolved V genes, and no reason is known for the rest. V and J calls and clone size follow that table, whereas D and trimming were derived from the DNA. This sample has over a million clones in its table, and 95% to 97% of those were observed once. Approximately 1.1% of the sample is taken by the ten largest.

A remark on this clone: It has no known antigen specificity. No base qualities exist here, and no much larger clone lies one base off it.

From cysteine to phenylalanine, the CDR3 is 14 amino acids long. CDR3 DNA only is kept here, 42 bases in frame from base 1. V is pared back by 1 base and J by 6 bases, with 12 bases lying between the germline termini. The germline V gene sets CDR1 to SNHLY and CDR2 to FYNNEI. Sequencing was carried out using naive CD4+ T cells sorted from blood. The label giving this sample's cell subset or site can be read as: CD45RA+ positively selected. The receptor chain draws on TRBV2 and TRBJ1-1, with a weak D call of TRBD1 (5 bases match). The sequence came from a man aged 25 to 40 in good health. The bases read TGTGCCAGCAGTGAAGGGGGGGGAGGGGCTGAAGCTTTCTTT. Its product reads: CASSEGGGGAEAFF.